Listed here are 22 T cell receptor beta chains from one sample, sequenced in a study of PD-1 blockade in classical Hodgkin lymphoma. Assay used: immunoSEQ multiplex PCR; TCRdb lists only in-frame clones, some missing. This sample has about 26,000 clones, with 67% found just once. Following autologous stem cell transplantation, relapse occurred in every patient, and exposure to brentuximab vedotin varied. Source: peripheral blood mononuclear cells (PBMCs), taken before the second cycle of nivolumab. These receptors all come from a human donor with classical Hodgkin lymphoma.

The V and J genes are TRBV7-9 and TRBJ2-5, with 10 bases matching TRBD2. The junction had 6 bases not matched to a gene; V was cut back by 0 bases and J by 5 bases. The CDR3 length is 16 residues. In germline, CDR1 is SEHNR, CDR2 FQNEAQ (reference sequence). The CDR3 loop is CASSLAASGRGETQYF. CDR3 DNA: TGTGCCAGCAGCTTAGCTGCTAGCGGGAGAGGGGAGACCCAGTACTTC.

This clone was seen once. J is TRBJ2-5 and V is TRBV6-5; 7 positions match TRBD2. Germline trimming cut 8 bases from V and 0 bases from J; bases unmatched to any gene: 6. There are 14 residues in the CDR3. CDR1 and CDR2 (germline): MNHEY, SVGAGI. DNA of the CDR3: TGTGCCAGCGGGGGGGGATGGTACCAAGAGACCCAGTACTTC. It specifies CASGGGWYQETQYF.

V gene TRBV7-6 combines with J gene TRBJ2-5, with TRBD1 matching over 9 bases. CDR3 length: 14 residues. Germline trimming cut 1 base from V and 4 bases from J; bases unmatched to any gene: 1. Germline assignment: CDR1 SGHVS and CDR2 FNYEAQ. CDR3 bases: TGTGCCAGCAGCTTAGACAGGGGGCGAGAGACCCAGTACTTC. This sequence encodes CASSLDRGRETQYF.

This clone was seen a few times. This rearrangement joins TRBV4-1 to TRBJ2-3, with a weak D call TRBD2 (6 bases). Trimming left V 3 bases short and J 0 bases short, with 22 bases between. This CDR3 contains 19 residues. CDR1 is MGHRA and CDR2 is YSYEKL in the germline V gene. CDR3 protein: CASSHPAHRAGLSTDTQYF. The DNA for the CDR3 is TGCGCCAGCAGCCACCCCGCACACCGAGCGGGCCTTAGCACAGATACGCAGTATTTT.

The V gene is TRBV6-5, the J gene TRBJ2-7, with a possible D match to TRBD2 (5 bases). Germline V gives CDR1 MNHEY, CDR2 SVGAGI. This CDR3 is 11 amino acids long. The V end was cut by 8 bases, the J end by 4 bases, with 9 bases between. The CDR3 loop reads CASGSLYEQYF. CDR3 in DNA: TGTGCCAGCGGGAGCCTGTACGAGCAGTACTTC.

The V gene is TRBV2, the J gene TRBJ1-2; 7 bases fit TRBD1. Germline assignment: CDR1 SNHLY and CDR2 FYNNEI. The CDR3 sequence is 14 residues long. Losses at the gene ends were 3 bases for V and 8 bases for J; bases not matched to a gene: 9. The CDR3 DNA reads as TGTGCCAGCAGTGATTCAAGGGGGCTGAGGGGCTACACCTTC. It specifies CASSDSRGLRGYTF. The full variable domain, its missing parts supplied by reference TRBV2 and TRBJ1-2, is EPEVTQTPSHQVTQMGQEVILRCVPISNHLYFYWYRQILGQKVEFLVSFYNNEISEKSEIFDDQFSVERPDGSNFTLKIRSTKLEDSAMYFCASSDSRGLRGYTFGSGTRLTVV.

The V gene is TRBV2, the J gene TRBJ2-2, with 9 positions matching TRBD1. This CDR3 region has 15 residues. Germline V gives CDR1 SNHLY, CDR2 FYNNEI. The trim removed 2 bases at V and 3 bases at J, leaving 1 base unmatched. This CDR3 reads CASSEWTGDTGELFF. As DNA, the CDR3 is TGTGCCAGCAGTGAATGGACAGGGGACACCGGGGAGCTGTTTTTT.

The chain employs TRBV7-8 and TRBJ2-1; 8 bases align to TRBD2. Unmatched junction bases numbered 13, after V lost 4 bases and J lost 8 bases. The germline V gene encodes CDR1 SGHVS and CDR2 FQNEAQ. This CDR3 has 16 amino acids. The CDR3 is CASSSKGTSRSDEQFF. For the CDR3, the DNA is TGTGCCAGCAGCTCGAAGGGGACTAGTAGATCCGATGAGCAGTTCTTC.

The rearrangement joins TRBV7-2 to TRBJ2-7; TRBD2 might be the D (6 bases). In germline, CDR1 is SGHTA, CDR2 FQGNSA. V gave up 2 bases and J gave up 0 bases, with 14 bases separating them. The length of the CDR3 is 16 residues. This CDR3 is CASSLSGLPFSYEQYF. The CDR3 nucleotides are TGTGCCAGCAGCTTATCGGGACTCCCGTTCTCCTACGAGCAGTACTTC.

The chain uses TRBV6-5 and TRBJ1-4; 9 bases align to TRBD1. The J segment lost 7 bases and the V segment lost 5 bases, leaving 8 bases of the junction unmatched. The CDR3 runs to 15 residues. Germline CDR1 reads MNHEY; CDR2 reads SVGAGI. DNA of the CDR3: TGTGCCAGCAGTCCCTTACAGGGGGCGGGTGAAAAACTGTTTTTT. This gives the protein CASSPLQGAGEKLFF.

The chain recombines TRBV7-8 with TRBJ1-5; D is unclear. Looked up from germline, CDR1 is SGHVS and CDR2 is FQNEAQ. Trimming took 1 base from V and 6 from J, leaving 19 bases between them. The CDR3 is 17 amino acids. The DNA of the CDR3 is TGTGCCAGCAGCTTAGAGGGTCAAGTTGTCAAAAGTCAGCCCCAGCATTTT. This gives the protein CASSLEGQVVKSQPQHF.

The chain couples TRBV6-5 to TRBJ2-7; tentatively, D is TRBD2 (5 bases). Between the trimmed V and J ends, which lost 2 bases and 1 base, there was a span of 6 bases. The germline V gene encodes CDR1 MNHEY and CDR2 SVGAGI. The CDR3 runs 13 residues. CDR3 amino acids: CASSYERSYEQYF. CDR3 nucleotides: TGTGCCAGCAGTTACGAGCGGTCCTACGAGCAGTACTTC.

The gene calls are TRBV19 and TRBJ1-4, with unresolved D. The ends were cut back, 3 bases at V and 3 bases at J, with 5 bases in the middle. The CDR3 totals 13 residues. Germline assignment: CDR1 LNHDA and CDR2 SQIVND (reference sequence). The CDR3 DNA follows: TGTGCCAGTAGTATGTCCCCTAATGAAAAACTGTTTTTT. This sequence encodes CASSMSPNEKLFF.

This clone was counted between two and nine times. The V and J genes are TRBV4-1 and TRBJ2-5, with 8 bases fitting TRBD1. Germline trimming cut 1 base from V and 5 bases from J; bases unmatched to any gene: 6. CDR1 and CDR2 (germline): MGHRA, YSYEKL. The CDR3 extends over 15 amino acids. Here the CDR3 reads CASSQVDRVRETQYF. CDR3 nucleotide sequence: TGCGCCAGCAGCCAAGTGGACAGGGTCAGGGAGACCCAGTACTTC.

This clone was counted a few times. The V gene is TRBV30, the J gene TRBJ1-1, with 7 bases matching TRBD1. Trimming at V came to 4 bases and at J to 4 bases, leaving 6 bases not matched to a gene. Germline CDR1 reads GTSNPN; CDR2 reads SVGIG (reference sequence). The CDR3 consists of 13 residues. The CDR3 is CAWNWQGGTEAFF. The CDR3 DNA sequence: TGTGCCTGGAACTGGCAGGGGGGCACTGAAGCTTTCTTT.

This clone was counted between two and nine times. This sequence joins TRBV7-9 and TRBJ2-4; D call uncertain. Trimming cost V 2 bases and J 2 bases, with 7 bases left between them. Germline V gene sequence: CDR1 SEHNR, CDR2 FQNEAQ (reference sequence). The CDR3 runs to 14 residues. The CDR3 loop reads CASSLTVPKNIQYF. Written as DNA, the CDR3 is TGTGCCAGCAGCTTAACAGTGCCCAAAAACATTCAGTACTTC. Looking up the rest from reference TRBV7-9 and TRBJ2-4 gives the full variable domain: DTGVSQNPRHKITKRGQNVTFRCDPISEHNRLYWYRQTLGQGPEFLTYFQNEAQLEKSRLLSDRFSAERPKGSFSTLEIQRTEQGDSAMYLCASSLTVPKNIQYFGAGTRLSVL.

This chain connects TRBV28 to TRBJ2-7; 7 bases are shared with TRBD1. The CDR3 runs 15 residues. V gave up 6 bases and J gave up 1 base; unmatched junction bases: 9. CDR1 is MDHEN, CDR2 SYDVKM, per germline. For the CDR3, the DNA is TGTGCCAGCAGAACTACAGACAGGGTGTCCTACGAGCAGTACTTC. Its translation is CASRTTDRVSYEQYF.

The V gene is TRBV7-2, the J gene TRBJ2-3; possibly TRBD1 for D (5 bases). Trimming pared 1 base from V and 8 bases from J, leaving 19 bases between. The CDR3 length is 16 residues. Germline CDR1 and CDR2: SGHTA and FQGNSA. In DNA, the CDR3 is TGTGCCAGCAGCTTAGGGGATCAGGGAAGGTCGGGTACGCAGTATTTT. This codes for CASSLGDQGRSGTQYF.

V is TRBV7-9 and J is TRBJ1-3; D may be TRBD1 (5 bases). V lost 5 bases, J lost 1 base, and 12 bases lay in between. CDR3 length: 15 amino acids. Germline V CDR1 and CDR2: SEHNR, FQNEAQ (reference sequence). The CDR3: CASSLQAGSGNTIYF. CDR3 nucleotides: TGTGCCAGCAGCCTACAGGCGGGATCTGGAAACACCATATATTTT.

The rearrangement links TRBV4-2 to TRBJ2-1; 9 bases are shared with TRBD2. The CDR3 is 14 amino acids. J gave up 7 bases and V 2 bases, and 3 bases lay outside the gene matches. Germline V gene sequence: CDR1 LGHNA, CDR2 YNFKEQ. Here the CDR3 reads CASSQKAGGNEQFF. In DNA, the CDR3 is TGTGCCAGCAGCCAAAAAGCGGGAGGTAATGAGCAGTTCTTC.

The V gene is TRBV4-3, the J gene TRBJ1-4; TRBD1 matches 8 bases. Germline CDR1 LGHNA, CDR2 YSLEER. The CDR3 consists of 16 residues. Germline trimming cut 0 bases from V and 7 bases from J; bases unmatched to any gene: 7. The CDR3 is CASSQESWQGAEKLFF. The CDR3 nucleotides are TGCGCCAGCAGCCAAGAATCGTGGCAGGGGGCTGAAAAACTGTTTTTT.

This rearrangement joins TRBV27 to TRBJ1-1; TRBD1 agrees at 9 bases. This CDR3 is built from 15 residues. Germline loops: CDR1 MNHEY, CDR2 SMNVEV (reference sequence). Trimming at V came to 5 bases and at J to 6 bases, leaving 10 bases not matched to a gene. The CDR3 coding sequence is TGTGCCAGCAGTCCACGGACAGGGGCGAGGGCTGAAGCTTTCTTT. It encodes CASSPRTGARAEAFF.